This record looks at one TCR beta chain sequence and its context. Measured with immunoSEQ multiplex PCR; TCRdb has only the in-frame clones, and not every one. This table holds about 150,000 clones, around 80% found once. The CDR3 loop spans 13 amino acids. Between the trimmed V and J ends, which lost 8 bases and 8 bases, there was a span of 16 bases. This record belongs to a study of blood T cell repertoires in COVID-19. In the study overall: Both acute and convalescent COVID-19 samples were obtained from the United States, Italy and Spain.

Assignments of participants to cohorts depended upon their own reported clinical history. This rearrangement joins TRBV12-3 or TRBV12-4 to TRBJ1-5; possible D gene TRBD1, 6 bases. Source material: PBMCs or T cells enriched from blood (not recorded which). This clonotype was obtained from a man aged 65 to 79 who had been exposed to COVID-19. This chain's CDR3 is CASQKQGTEPQHF. In DNA form, the CDR3 reads TGTGCCAGCCAAAAACAGGGAACAGAGCCCCAGCATTTT.